The 20 T cell receptor beta chains below all came from one sample that was sequenced in a study of tumor-infiltrating lymphocytes in primary liver carcinoma. Out of unsorted whole blood came the blood RNA, and germline DNA was extracted as well. TCR beta cDNA was made from 500 ng total RNA with a constant-region primer. TCR beta libraries came from three nested multiplex PCR rounds using slightly modified ARM-PCR. The first two PCR rounds, roughly 11 cycles each, used TRBV1-TRBV30 forward primers and a C-beta reverse primer. TCRdb itself ran the multiplex PCR reads through MiXCR, one entry per CDR3 protein. The sample has about 180,000 distinct CDR3 sequences, roughly three fifths seen once. The sample consisted of peripheral blood. The receptors originated from a man in his forties or fifties with primary liver carcinoma and hepatitis B virus infection.

The chain employs TRBV7-8 and TRBJ2-5, with a tentative D call TRBD2 (5 bases). Germline CDR1 is SGHVS and CDR2 is FQNEAQ. Trimming cost V 2 bases and J 3 bases, with 7 bases left between them. CDR3 length: 13 amino acids. CDR3 bases: TGTGCCAGCAGCTTACCCGGGGAAGAGACCCAGTACTTC. It is translated as CASSLPGEETQYF.

This clonotype showed up just a few times. Sequence at one end of the junction differs from germline and may be a read error. This sequence joins TRBV11-2 and TRBJ2-7; D is perhaps TRBD1 or TRBD2 (5 bases each). Per the germline V gene, CDR1 is SGHAT and CDR2 is FQNNGV. The CDR3 covers 14 residues. CDR3 amino acids: CANSLTDGAYEQYF. For the CDR3, the DNA is TGTGCTAATAGCTTAACCGACGGGGCCTATGAGCAGTACTTC.

In this sample, this clonotype turned up a few times. The chain employs TRBV12-3 or TRBV12-4 and TRBJ2-5; D might be TRBD1 (5 bases). The V gene lost 4 bases and the J gene lost 4 bases, with 13 bases spanning the gap. The CDR3 covers 14 residues. In nucleotides, the CDR3 is TGTGCCAGCAGTTCATATCAGGGTGGAGAGACCCAGTACTTC. Protein: CASSSYQGGETQYF.

This clonotype turned up a few times. One base away lies a much larger clone, so this may be a sequencing read error. This chain links TRBV29-1 with TRBJ2-3; D uncertain. The CDR3 has 12 residues. The germline V gene has CDR1 SQVTM and CDR2 ANQGSEA. CDR3: CSVPLVGDMQYF. The CDR3 DNA reads TGCAGCGTACCTCTAGTCGGTGATATGCAGTATTTT.

The chain has TRBV20-1 and TRBJ2-5; a possible D gene is TRBD1 (5 bases). V lost 7 bases and J 1 base, leaving 10 bases between the germline ends. The CDR3 is made up of 12 amino acids. Germline CDR1 and CDR2: DFQATT and SNEGSKA (reference sequence). The CDR3: CSVIRGQETQYF. DNA for the CDR3: TGCAGTGTTATAAGGGGCCAAGAGACCCAGTACTTC.

A remark on this clonotype: Because the CDR3's place on the DNA is in doubt, the DNA is left out and the CDR3 is given as listed by TCRdb. The CDR3 sequence is CVSSYTGRPEYGCTF. The genes are TRBV6-5 and TRBJ1-2. From its first to its last residue, the CDR3 has 15 amino acids. Germline lookup yields CDR1 MNHEY and CDR2 SVGAGI.

As to this clonotype: This likely comes from a read error, as the CDR3 has no conserved phenylalanine or tryptophan at its end. The chain carries TRBV5-4 and TRBJ2-6, with a possible D match to TRBD2 (5 bases). V gave up 6 bases and J gave up 4 bases, with 11 bases separating them. The CDR3 spans 14 residues. The germline gives CDR1 SGHNT, CDR2 YYREEE (reference sequence). CDR3 loop: CASTATGGANVLTL. The CDR3 bases are TGTGCCAGCACCGCTACGGGGGGGGCCAACGTCCTGACTCTC.

The sample holds many counts of this clonotype. Sequence at one end of the junction differs from germline and may be a read error. The genes are TRBV11-2 and TRBJ2-1; maybe TRBD2 (5 bases). CDR1 is SGHAT and CDR2 is FQNNGV in the germline V gene. The CDR3 contains 15 residues. The CDR3 DNA follows: TGTGCCAGCAGCCCCGAGGGAGAGCCATACAATGAGCAGCTCTTC. Protein product: CASSPEGEPYNEQLF.

This clonotype was detected a few times. V usage is TRBV10-1 and J usage is TRBJ2-2, with D unresolved. Germline V CDR1 and CDR2: WNHNN, SYGVQD (reference sequence). The CDR3 totals 13 residues. The V and J ends lost 4 bases and 4 bases respectively, with 7 bases between them. The CDR3 region has the DNA TGCGCCAGCAGTGCTTCAATCACCGGGGAGCTGTTTTTT. Translation: CASSASITGELFF.

A word on this clonotype: A read error may produce the germline difference seen at one junction end. This chain links TRBV11-1 with TRBJ2-7; D uncertain. Per germline, CDR1 SGHAT and CDR2 FQDESV (reference sequence). The CDR3 contains 12 residues. CDR3 sequence (DNA): TGTGCCAACAGCTTAGTAGGTCCCGAGCAGTACTTC. Its protein product is CANSLVGPEQYF.

The rearrangement links TRBV29-1 to TRBJ1-1, with D tentatively TRBD1 (5 bases). Germline lookup yields CDR1 SQVTM and CDR2 ANQGSEA. The CDR3 extends over 15 amino acids. Deletions cut 4 bases from V and 6 bases from J, with 21 bases between. The CDR3 here is CSVGPGWGMVAEAFF. The CDR3 DNA follows: TGCAGCGTTGGTCCAGGGTGGGGTATGGTCGCTGAAGCTTTCTTT.

The V call is TRBV7-3, the J call TRBJ2-1; maybe TRBD2 (6 bases). Trimming shortened V by 2 bases and J by 13 bases, and 15 bases separated the two germline ends. Germline CDR1 and CDR2: SGHTA and FQGTGA. The CDR3 runs to 13 residues. The CDR3 is CASSLGLGGYQFF. CDR3 DNA: TGTGCCAGCAGCTTAGGGTTGGGGGGTTACCAGTTCTTC.

This chain links TRBV6-5 with TRBJ2-1, with a weak D call TRBD2 (5 bases). Per the germline V gene, CDR1 is MNHEY and CDR2 is SVGAGI. The CDR3 runs to 13 residues. V shed 2 bases and J shed 3 bases, with 5 bases lying between them. CDR3 loop: CASSYTSYNEQFF. The CDR3 DNA reads as TGTGCCAGCAGTTACACTAGCTACAATGAGCAGTTCTTC.

The chain combines TRBV10-3 with TRBJ1-2, with no clear D. CDR1 is ENHRY, CDR2 SYGVKD, per germline. CDR3 length: 15 residues. Between the trimmed V and J ends, which lost 5 bases and 7 bases, there was a span of 20 bases. The CDR3, as DNA: TGTGCCATCAGTCGCCCCGACGGGCTCCCTGGTGGCTACACCTTC. This encodes CAISRPDGLPGGYTF.

The V call is TRBV6-5, the J call TRBJ1-3, with 7 bases fitting TRBD1. Germline values: CDR1 MNHEY, CDR2 SVGAGI. The CDR3 loop spans 15 amino acids. The V and J ends lost 7 bases and 0 bases, in that order; junction bases with no gene match: 6. The CDR3 sequence is CASNSGGTSGNTIYF. CDR3 nucleotide sequence: TGTGCCAGCAACTCAGGGGGAACCTCTGGAAACACCATATATTTT.

On this clonotype: Its ends do not fully match the called genes, so a read error is possible. DNA of the CDR3: TGTGCCAACAGCCCGGGGCTAGCAGTAAGTGCAGATACGCAGTATTTT. It translates to CANSPGLAVSADTQYF. The V call is TRBV5-6, the J call TRBJ2-3; the D call may be TRBD1 or TRBD2 (5 bases each). Germline-derived CDR1 and CDR2 are SGHDT and YYEEEE. The CDR3 is 16 residues long.

Regarding this clonotype: A much larger clone is a single base away; this may be a read error. The CDR3 region has the DNA TGCGCCAGCAGCCAAGATGAAGGGAACACTGAAGCTTTCTTT. Translated: CASSQDEGNTEAFF. V usage is TRBV4-1 and J usage is TRBJ1-1, with no clear D. The CDR3 covers 14 residues. V shed 0 bases and J shed 1 base, with 6 bases lying between them. CDR1 and CDR2 from the germline V gene are MGHRA and YSYEKL.

About this clonotype itself: Compared with germline, one end of the junction differs, possibly owing to a read error. The J gene is TRBJ2-2, the V gene TRBV29-1; a possible D gene is TRBD2 (7 bases). The CDR3 sequence is 15 residues long. CDR1 and CDR2 from the germline V gene are SQVTM and ANQGSEA. The CDR3 loop reads CSVEDAAGAPGGLFF. Written as DNA, the CDR3 is TGCAGCGTCGAAGACGCCGCGGGAGCCCCCGGGGGGCTATTTTTT.

Regarding this clonotype: One junction end does not reproduce the germline sequence, and a read error may be involved. The chain has TRBV6-5 and TRBJ1-1; 10 bases line up with TRBD1. This CDR3 has 15 amino acids. CDR1 is MNHEY, CDR2 SVGAGI, per germline. CDR3 region: CASSYGTGAGTEAFF. The CDR3 nucleotides are TGTGCTAGCAGTTACGGGACAGGGGCAGGCACTGAAGCTTTCTTT.

The sample holds a few counts of this clonotype. The gene calls are TRBV6-6 and TRBJ2-1; D not certain. The CDR3 extends over 11 amino acids. Germline V gene sequence: CDR1 MNHNY, CDR2 SVGAGI (reference sequence). Trimming stripped 6 bases from V and 5 bases from J, with 5 bases between. The CDR3: CASSSNNEQFF. The DNA of the CDR3 is TGTGCCAGCAGCTCAAACAATGAGCAGTTCTTC.